Listed here is a single T cell receptor beta chain. Its antigen is unknown. This sample was taken from a study of cytomegalovirus exposure and HLA in healthy donors. General study findings and limits: TCR beta V segments were, for the most part, productive about 90% or about 30% of the time in an earlier analysis. Most TCR sequences were rare, but some public TCRs occurred in many donors. Specificity for CMV antigens was confirmed in vitro for a few of the CMV-associated chains.

The PCR contained 60 Vbeta and 13 Jbeta primers. The authors' processing: Among the unique TCR beta chains that a later analysis counted, some 73 million in all, about 10 million were shared. Sequencing used immunoSEQ multiplex PCR; TCRdb keeps in-frame clones, though not all of them. Clone size and V and J calls were adopted from that table, with D and trimming inferred from the DNA. The specimen's table records 140,000 to 150,000 clones. CDR3 length: 14 residues. Trimming cost V 11 bases and J 6 bases, with 20 bases left between them. From germline, CDR1 is MNHNS and CDR2 SASEGT. This clonotype was obtained from a male donor in good health and CMV-seronegative. Sequenced input: PBMCs. The J gene is TRBJ2-1, the V gene TRBV6-1; a weak D match, TRBD2 (6 bases). CDR3 sequence reads: CAGMPGLSRNEQFF. The CDR3 coding sequence is TGTGCCGGAATGCCGGGACTCTCCCGCAATGAGCAGTTCTTC.